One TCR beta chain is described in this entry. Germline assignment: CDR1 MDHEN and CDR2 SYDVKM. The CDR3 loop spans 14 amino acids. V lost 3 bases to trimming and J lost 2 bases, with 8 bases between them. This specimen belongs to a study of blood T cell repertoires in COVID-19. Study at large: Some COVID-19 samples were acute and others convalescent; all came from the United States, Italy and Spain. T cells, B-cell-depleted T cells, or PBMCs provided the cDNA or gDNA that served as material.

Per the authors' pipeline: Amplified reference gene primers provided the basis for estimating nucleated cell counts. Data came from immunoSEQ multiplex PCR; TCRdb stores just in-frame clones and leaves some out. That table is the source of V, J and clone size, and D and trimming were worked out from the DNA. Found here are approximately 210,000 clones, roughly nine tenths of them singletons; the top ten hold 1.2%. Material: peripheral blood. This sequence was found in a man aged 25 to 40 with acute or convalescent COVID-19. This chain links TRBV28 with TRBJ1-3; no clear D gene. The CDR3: CASSFTIPGNTIYF. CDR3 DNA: TGTGCCAGCAGTTTCACTATCCCTGGAAACACCATATATTTT.